Below are 26 T cell receptor beta chains sequenced from a single sample in a study of T cell clusters in autoimmune cytopenias. TRB amplification used roughly 250 ng of peripheral blood genomic DNA. One tube held mixed TRB-A and TRB-B primer pools for touch-down PCR. From its re-call of the multiplex PCR reads, TCRdb lists each CDR3 protein once, without DNA. This sample's table reports 4,500 or so distinct CDR3 sequences. The sample consisted of peripheral blood. The receptors originated from a human donor with an autoimmune cytopenia or autoimmune hepatitis (not recorded which).

Measured by frequency, this clonotype is medium-sized. The gene calls are TRBV15 and TRBJ2-1. This CDR3 has 15 amino acids. Germline CDR1 and CDR2: LNHNV and YYDKDF (reference sequence). The chain's CDR3 is CATSRDRNSYNEQFF. Full variable domain (missing parts from reference TRBV15 and TRBJ2-1): DAMVIQNPRYQVTQFGKPVTLSCSQTLNHNVMYWYQQKSSQAPKLLFHYYDKDFNNEADTPDNFQSRRPNTSFCFLDIRSPGLGDTAMYLCATSRDRNSYNEQFFGPGTRLTVL.

The chain employs TRBV12-3 or TRBV12-4 and TRBJ2-5; TCRdb outputs TRBD2, but without DNA this stays unchecked. The CDR3 loop spans 14 amino acids. Here the CDR3 reads CASSLGGWSYEQYF.

Considering frequency, this clonotype is medium-sized. The rearrangement joins TRBV7-9 to TRBJ1-2; TCRdb calls TRBD1, which cannot be checked without DNA. CDR3 length: 15 amino acids. From germline, CDR1 is SEHNR and CDR2 FQNEAQ (reference sequence). The CDR3 region is CASSRGTDGNYGYTF.

This clonotype is identified as medium-sized from frequency. The chain has TRBV29-1 and TRBJ2-7. Germline V gene data show CDR1 as SQVTM and CDR2 as ANQGSEA. This CDR3 has 12 residues. The chain's CDR3 is CSATSSFYEQYF.

V usage is TRBV5-6 and J usage is TRBJ2-6; TCRdb calls TRBD2, which cannot be checked without DNA. The CDR3 length is 19 residues. Looked up from germline, CDR1 is SGHDT and CDR2 is YYEEEE. Here the CDR3 reads CASSLVGVLGLSGANVLTF.

This clonotype is identified as medium-sized from frequency. This chain joins TRBV19 and TRBJ2-1; without DNA, the TCRdb call of TRBD2 cannot be checked. This CDR3 has 14 residues. The germline V gene encodes CDR1 LNHDA and CDR2 SQIVND (reference sequence). This CDR3 is CASTGGSSYNEQFF. Variable domain in full (rest from reference TRBV19 and TRBJ2-1): DGGITQSPKYLFRKEGQNVTLSCEQNLNHDAMYWYRQDPGQGLRLIYYSQIVNDFQKGDIAEGYSVSREKKESFPLTVTSAQKNPTAFYLCASTGGSSYNEQFFGPGTRLTVL.

V gene TRBV11-2 combines with J gene TRBJ2-1; TCRdb selects TRBD2, and the lack of DNA leaves this call unchecked. CDR1 and CDR2 from the germline V gene are SGHAT and FQNNGV. The CDR3 contains 12 residues. The CDR3 here is CASSLGGGKQFF.

This clonotype counts as medium-sized by frequency. J is TRBJ1-2 and V is TRBV19; TCRdb outputs TRBD1, but without DNA this stays unchecked. This CDR3 is built from 15 residues. The germline V gene has CDR1 LNHDA and CDR2 SQIVND (reference sequence). The CDR3 sequence is CASKPTALANYGYTF.

This clonotype is classed as medium-sized (0.01 to 0.1%) by frequency. This rearrangement joins TRBV19 to TRBJ1-5. The CDR3 covers 16 residues. From germline, CDR1 is LNHDA and CDR2 SQIVND (reference sequence). CDR3 loop: CASSIWASSFNQPQHF. Together with reference TRBV19 and TRBJ1-5, the CDR3 gives the full variable domain: DGGITQSPKYLFRKEGQNVTLSCEQNLNHDAMYWYRQDPGQGLRLIYYSQIVNDFQKGDIAEGYSVSREKKESFPLTVTSAQKNPTAFYLCASSIWASSFNQPQHFGDGTRLSIL.

Judged by frequency, this clonotype is medium-sized. The chain employs TRBV18 and TRBJ2-6; the D call of TRBD1 rests on TCRdb alone, since no DNA is present to check it. The CDR3 has 15 residues. In germline, CDR1 is KGHSH, CDR2 LQKENI. The CDR3 here is CASSPGATGANVLTF.

This clonotype is classed as large by frequency. The rearrangement links TRBV24-1 to TRBJ2-2. The CDR3 extends over 13 amino acids. Germline V gene sequence: CDR1 KGHDR, CDR2 SFDVKD. The CDR3 reads CATYDGNTGELFF.

The chain couples TRBV4-3 to TRBJ2-1. CDR1 LGHNA and CDR2 YSLEER come from the germline V gene. The CDR3 covers 13 residues. The CDR3 sequence: CASSQAFWNEQFF.

The chain carries TRBV11-1 and TRBJ1-2; the TRBD1 assignment by TCRdb is unverifiable without DNA. The V gene's germline CDR1 is SGHAT and CDR2 FQDESV (reference sequence). The CDR3 contains 13 residues. Here the CDR3 reads CASSLRQNYGYTF. The full variable domain, rest sourced from reference TRBV11-1 and TRBJ1-2, is EAEVAQSPRYKITEKSQAVAFWCDPISGHATLYWYRQILGQGPELLVQFQDESVVDDSQLPKDRFSAERLKGVDSTLKIQPAELGDSAMYLCASSLRQNYGYTFGSGTRLTVV.

This clonotype shows up as medium-sized by frequency. This chain links TRBV6-5 with TRBJ1-2. Germline V CDR1 and CDR2: MNHEY, SVGAGI. This CDR3 contains 16 residues. The CDR3 protein is CASSLYAGGANYGYTF.

This clonotype counts as medium-sized (0.01 to 0.1%) by frequency. The CDR3 reads CASSEWRTVNSPLHF. The chain joins TRBV6-5 to TRBJ1-6; there is no DNA to check the TCRdb D call of TRBD1. CDR1 and CDR2 from the germline V gene are MNHEY and SVGAGI. The CDR3 extends over 15 amino acids.

Measured by frequency, this clonotype is medium-sized. The genes are TRBV20-1 and TRBJ2-7; TCRdb outputs TRBD1, but without DNA this stays unchecked. The CDR3 runs to 14 residues. Germline V gene lookup returns CDR1 DFQATT and CDR2 SNEGSKA (reference sequence). CDR3 amino acids: CSASTGHISYEQYF.

This clonotype counts as medium-sized by frequency. The chain uses TRBV6-1 and TRBJ1-5. CDR3 length equals 13 residues. Germline CDR1 reads MNHNS; CDR2 reads SASEGT. The CDR3 protein is CASSEQVFQPQHF.

In terms of frequency, this clonotype is medium-sized. The chain carries TRBV5-4 and TRBJ2-2; TCRdb's D gene call, TRBD2, goes unchecked for lack of DNA. This CDR3 is built from 16 residues. Germline V gene lookup returns CDR1 SGHNT and CDR2 YYREEE (reference sequence). CDR3 loop: CASSLGGTSGAGELFF.

The chain carries TRBV20-1 and TRBJ1-5; no DNA is available, so the TRBD1 call from TCRdb remains unchecked. The germline CDR1 and CDR2 sequences are DFQATT and SNEGSKA (reference sequence). The CDR3 totals 16 residues. The CDR3 sequence: CSASDYRGVSNQPQHF.

Frequency places this clonotype as medium-sized (0.01 to 0.1%). CDR3 residues: CASSPLGMFDEQFF. The chain recombines TRBV18 with TRBJ2-1. The CDR3 extends over 14 amino acids. Germline CDR1 is KGHSH and CDR2 is LQKENI.

This clonotype counts as medium-sized (0.01 to 0.1%) by frequency. This rearrangement joins TRBV18 to TRBJ2-5; TCRdb names TRBD1, which stays unverified in the absence of DNA. CDR3 length: 18 amino acids. The germline V gene encodes CDR1 KGHSH and CDR2 LQKENI. The CDR3 region is CASSPPNGAARIQETQYF.

This clonotype ranks as medium-sized in terms of frequency. The chain has TRBV18 and TRBJ2-1; the TRBD2 assignment by TCRdb is unverifiable without DNA. Germline V gene lookup returns CDR1 KGHSH and CDR2 LQKENI. The CDR3 contains 14 residues. CDR3 amino acids: CASSPGTSGDEQFF.

V gene TRBV24-1 combines with J gene TRBJ2-5; the TCRdb call, TRBD1, lacks DNA for checking. The CDR3 spans 15 residues. Germline assignment: CDR1 KGHDR and CDR2 SFDVKD. CDR3 sequence reads: CATSPGTGGRETQYF.

This clonotype is labeled medium-sized based on frequency. This sequence joins TRBV10-3 and TRBJ1-6; there is no DNA to check the TCRdb D call of TRBD1. Germline values: CDR1 ENHRY, CDR2 SYGVKD. The CDR3 is 16 amino acids. This chain's CDR3 is CAISPRFGQGNSPLHF.

By frequency, this clonotype is medium-sized. The V gene is TRBV18, the J gene TRBJ1-2; the TCRdb D gene call, TRBD1, has no DNA to confirm it. This CDR3 is 14 amino acids long. The germline V gene encodes CDR1 KGHSH and CDR2 LQKENI. The CDR3 reads CASSGTGANYGYTF.

In terms of frequency, this clonotype is medium-sized. V gene TRBV19 combines with J gene TRBJ2-5; TCRdb gives TRBD2 as the D gene, but with no DNA this cannot be confirmed. Germline CDR1 LNHDA, CDR2 SQIVND (reference sequence). The CDR3 is 13 residues long. The CDR3 is CASSPGSYRDPYF.